A single sample gave rise to the 5 T cell receptor beta chains below, sequenced in a study of patients and donors after allogeneic stem cell transplantation. TCRdb independently ran MiXCR on the RT-PCR reads; one entry per CDR3 protein. The sample yields roughly 250,000 distinct CDR3 sequences, around 14% seen once. The specimen was blood, either unsorted or a sorted T cell fraction (not recorded which). These receptors were obtained from a human donor who was either an allogeneic HSCT recipient or a stem cell or donor lymphocyte infusion donor (not recorded which). It is not recorded whose cells these are; they may come from a transplant donor.

The chain joins TRBV15 to TRBJ2-5, with D perhaps matching TRBD2 (7 bases). Germline V gene lookup returns CDR1 LNHNV and CDR2 YYDKDF (reference sequence). This CDR3 is built from 14 residues. V gave up 8 bases and J gave up 5 bases, with 18 bases separating them. This CDR3 reads CATRSGGALETQYF. The CDR3 DNA reads as TGTGCCACCCGTTCGGGGGGCGCGTTGGAGACCCAGTACTTC.

This clonotype turned up a few times. V and J are TRBV3-1 and TRBJ1-1; D ambiguous. With 6 bases removed from V and 5 bases from J, the gap between germline ends came to 10 bases. The CDR3 length is 12 residues. Germline CDR1 and CDR2: LGHDT and YNNKEL (reference sequence). CDR3 bases: TGTGCCAGCAGGACTGATTATACTGAAGCTTTCTTT. Translated, it gives CASRTDYTEAFF.

This chain joins TRBV7-6 and TRBJ2-7; 11 bases align to TRBD1. In germline, CDR1 is SGHVS, CDR2 FNYEAQ. This CDR3 comprises 16 residues. V was pared by 1 base and J by 0 bases, with 2 bases of the junction left unmatched. CDR3 nucleotides: TGTGCCAGCAGCTTAGGGACAGGGGGCCCCTCCTACGAGCAGTACTTC. It codes for CASSLGTGGPSYEQYF.

This clonotype was seen more than once but under ten times. The chain has TRBV7-6 and TRBJ1-5, with 10 bases fitting TRBD1. V trimming: 5 bases; J trimming: 3 bases; junction bases outside the gene matches: 10. The CDR3 is made up of 17 amino acids. The germline CDR1 and CDR2 sequences are SGHVS and FNYEAQ. Here the CDR3 reads CASSPRQGAIANQPQHF. In nucleotides, the CDR3 is TGTGCCAGCAGCCCGAGACAGGGGGCCATTGCCAATCAGCCCCAGCATTTT.

Ten or more counts support this clonotype. The V and J genes are TRBV24-1 and TRBJ1-1, with TRBD1 matching over 7 bases. The V and J ends lost 9 bases and 11 bases, in that order; junction bases with no gene match: 17. The CDR3 sequence is 14 residues long. Germline values: CDR1 KGHDR, CDR2 SFDVKD. CDR3 nucleotides: TGTGCCACCCGTCCCGGGACAGATTCATCGCGGGCTTTCTTT. Protein sequence: CATRPGTDSSRAFF.